Below, 18 T cell receptor beta chains from the same sample are listed, as sequenced in a study of blood T cells in healthy people across ages. Primers used in a second PCR of about 7 to 12 cycles were a sample-barcoded 5' primer and a J-beta primer mix. A single record per CDR3 protein comes from TCRdb applying MiXCR to the 5' RACE reads. The sample includes more than 800,000 distinct CDR3 sequences, more than 35% seen only once; the top ten take around 18%. What was sequenced was blood. The receptors originated from a woman aged 55-70 years in good health.

V gene TRBV10-3 combines with J gene TRBJ2-1; 8 bases map to TRBD1. TRBJ2-7 matches the DNA end more closely, so the J call is doubtful. CDR3 length equals 15 residues. Germline V CDR1 and CDR2: ENHRY, SYGVKD. CDR3 sequence: CAISSGQGYYNEQYF. CDR3 sequence (DNA): TGTGCCATCAGCTCAGGACAGGGCTACTACAATGAGCAGTACTTC.

V and J are TRBV10-3 and TRBJ2-6, with TRBD1 as a possible D gene (5 bases). CDR1 is ENHRY and CDR2 is SYGVKD in the germline V gene. The CDR3 loop spans 17 amino acids. Trimming took off 3 bases at V and 1 base at J, with 13 bases between the two ends. CDR3 region: CAISEGVGVSGANVLTF. The CDR3 DNA follows: TGTGCCATCAGTGAAGGGGTAGGAGTTTCTGGGGCCAACGTCCTGACTTTC.

The chain couples TRBV11-2 to TRBJ2-7, with D possibly called TRBD1 or TRBD2 (5 bases each). The CDR3 totals 15 residues. Trimming removed 6 bases from V and 5 bases from J, with 20 bases in between. Germline CDR1 is SGHAT and CDR2 is FQNNGV. CDR3 coding DNA: TGTGCCAGCAGTCCTACCGGGACGTCGCGCCACGAGCAGTACTTC. Translating it yields CASSPTGTSRHEQYF.

The chain recombines TRBV4-1 with TRBJ2-5; TRBD2 matches 14 bases. The J call may not be correct, given that the DNA end is closer to TRBJ2-7. The CDR3 loop spans 17 amino acids. From germline, CDR1 is MGHRA and CDR2 YSYEKL. CDR3: CASSLGTSGRGGYEQYF. As DNA, the CDR3 is TGCGCCAGCAGCCTCGGGACTAGCGGGAGAGGGGGCTACGAGCAGTACTTC.

The chain joins TRBV20-1 to TRBJ2-5, with D uncertain. The V end was cut by 6 bases, the J end by 1 base, with 12 bases between. CDR3 length: 13 residues. Germline V lookup: CDR1 DFQATT, CDR2 SNEGSKA (reference sequence). The CDR3, as DNA: TGCAGTGCAGGAGTAGGAACCCAAGAGACCCAGTACTTC. It yields the protein CSAGVGTQETQYF.

The gene calls are TRBV20-1 and TRBJ2-1, with 7 positions matching TRBD1. V was pared by 3 bases and J by 8 bases, with 16 bases of the junction left unmatched. The CDR3 contains 16 residues. CDR1 and CDR2 from the germline V gene are DFQATT and SNEGSKA (reference sequence). The CDR3 sequence: CSASGLQGTPSDEQFF. The CDR3 DNA reads as TGCAGTGCTAGCGGGTTACAGGGGACCCCAAGTGATGAGCAGTTCTTC.

J is TRBJ2-4 and V is TRBV28, with 11 bases fitting TRBD2. The end of the DNA fits TRBJ2-7 better, so the J call may be wrong. The CDR3 contains 18 residues. Looked up from germline, CDR1 is MDHEN and CDR2 is SYDVKM. The CDR3 loop reads CASSPPRLAGLYFYEQYF. CDR3 nucleotides: TGTGCCAGCAGCCCGCCAAGACTAGCGGGACTGTATTTCTACGAGCAGTACTTC.

This clonotype was seen a few times. The rearrangement links TRBV24-1 to TRBJ2-4; tentative D call: TRBD1 (6 bases). The CDR3 runs to 15 residues. Germline loops: CDR1 KGHDR, CDR2 SFDVKD. Trimming took 0 bases from V and 7 from J, leaving 12 bases between them. Here the CDR3 reads CATSDLLDRSNIQYF. As DNA, the CDR3 is TGTGCCACCAGTGATTTGCTGGACAGATCCAACATTCAGTACTTC.

J is TRBJ2-4 and V is TRBV6-5; the D is unclear. The tail of the sequence fits TRBJ2-7 better, so the J call may be wrong. Germline V lookup: CDR1 MNHEY, CDR2 SVGAGI. This CDR3 contains 15 residues. The CDR3 sequence is CASSRVGINNYEQYF. DNA of the CDR3: TGTGCCAGCAGCCGAGTGGGCATAAATAACTACGAGCAGTACTTC.

Written as DNA, the CDR3 is TGTGCCAGCAGCCCCCCGGGCAACGTCCTGACTTTC. It specifies CASSPPGNVLTF. V usage is TRBV12-3 or TRBV12-4 and J usage is TRBJ2-6, with unresolved D. V was trimmed by 6 bases and J by 9 bases, leaving 9 bases between them. CDR3 length: 12 residues.

Details on this clonotype: The junction departs from germline at one end; a sequencing error may be responsible. The rearrangement joins TRBV7-6 to TRBJ2-2; 9 bases match TRBD1. The CDR3 extends over 16 amino acids. Germline assignment: CDR1 SGHVS and CDR2 FNYEAQ. CDR3 DNA sequence: TGTGCCAGCAGCTTTTTTCCGGGACAGGGCACCGGGGGGCTGTTTTTT. Translated, it gives CASSFFPGQGTGGLFF.

The chain combines TRBV20-1 with TRBJ2-5; D ambiguous. Gene TRBJ2-7 matches the end of the DNA better, so the J call may be wrong. This CDR3 is built from 15 residues. Per the germline V gene, CDR1 is DFQATT and CDR2 is SNEGSKA (reference sequence). The CDR3 DNA is TGCAGTGCTAGAGATGGAACGAAATTAACCTACGAGCAGTACTTC. Amino acids: CSARDGTKLTYEQYF.

The V call is TRBV9, the J call TRBJ2-2; D gene uncertain. V was shortened by 3 bases and J by 7 bases, with 19 bases between the two germline ends. CDR3 length: 16 residues. CDR1 and CDR2 (germline): SGDLS, YYNGEE. The CDR3 DNA reads as TGTGCCAGCAGCGCCTTTCGTTCCGGTTATATCGGGGAGCTGTTTTTT. It translates to CASSAFRSGYIGELFF. Full variable domain (rest looked up from reference TRBV9 and TRBJ2-2): DSGVTQTPKHLITATGQRVTLRCSPRSGDLSVYWYQQSLDQGLQFLIQYYNGEERAKGNILERFSAQQFPDLHSELNLSSLELGDSALYFCASSAFRSGYIGELFFGEGSRLTVL.

As to this clonotype: A much larger clone lies a single base off, so this may be a read error. The V and J genes are TRBV29-1 and TRBJ2-1; D unclear. The J call is uncertain, as TRBJ2-7 better fits the DNA end. CDR1 and CDR2 from the germline V gene are SQVTM and ANQGSEA. The CDR3 length is 12 residues. CDR3 nucleotides: TGCAGCGCGGCGAGTTCCTACAATGAGCAGTACTTC. This translates into CSAASSYNEQYF.

This clonotype was observed a handful of times. The rearrangement uses TRBV4-2 and TRBJ2-4; TRBD2 agrees at 11 bases. The end of the DNA aligns better with TRBJ2-7, so the J call may be wrong. This CDR3 comprises 19 residues. Looked up from germline, CDR1 is LGHNA and CDR2 is YNFKEQ. The CDR3 loop reads CASSHPPGRLAGGNYEQYF. As DNA, the CDR3 is TGTGCCAGCAGCCACCCCCCGGGTCGGCTAGCGGGAGGAAACTACGAGCAGTACTTC.

The CDR3: CASSSLQDGSSYNEQFF. The CDR3 DNA is TGTGCCAGCAGCTCCTTACAGGATGGGAGCTCCTACAATGAGCAGTTCTTC. This chain joins TRBV13 and TRBJ2-1; either TRBD1 or TRBD2 may supply D (5 bases each). The CDR3 runs 17 residues. V was cut by 4 bases and J by 0 bases, with 16 bases left in between. CDR1 and CDR2 from the germline V gene are PRHDT and FYEKMQ (reference sequence).

The genes are TRBV7-9 and TRBJ2-1; 15 nucleotides line up with TRBD2. Trimming cost V 6 bases and J 12 bases; bases outside gene matches: 12. The CDR3 extends over 16 amino acids. Per the germline V gene, CDR1 is SEHNR and CDR2 is FQNEAQ (reference sequence). CDR3 coding DNA: TGTGCCAGCAGTCCAGGGGGACTAGCGGGAGGCGAGGGGCAGTTCTTC. Its translation is CASSPGGLAGGEGQFF.

V usage is TRBV27 and J usage is TRBJ2-7; 7 bases are shared with TRBD2. Germline V gene lookup returns CDR1 MNHEY and CDR2 SMNVEV (reference sequence). The CDR3 is 15 amino acids. V dropped 6 bases and J dropped 3; count of bases not matched to a gene: 11. CDR3 sequence: CASSLNPSGFYEQYF. CDR3 coding DNA: TGTGCCAGCAGCTTAAACCCTAGCGGATTCTACGAGCAGTACTTC.